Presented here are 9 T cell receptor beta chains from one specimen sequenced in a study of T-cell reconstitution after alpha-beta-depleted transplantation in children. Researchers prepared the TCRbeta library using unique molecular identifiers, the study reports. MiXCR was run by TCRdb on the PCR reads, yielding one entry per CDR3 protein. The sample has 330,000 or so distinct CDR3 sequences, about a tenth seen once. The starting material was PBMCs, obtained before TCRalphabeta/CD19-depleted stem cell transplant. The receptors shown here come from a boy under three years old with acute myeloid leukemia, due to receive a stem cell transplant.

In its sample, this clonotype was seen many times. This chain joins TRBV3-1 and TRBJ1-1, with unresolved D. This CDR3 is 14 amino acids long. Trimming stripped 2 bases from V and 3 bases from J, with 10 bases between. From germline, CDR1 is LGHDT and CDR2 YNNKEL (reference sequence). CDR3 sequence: CASSQFDGHTEAFF. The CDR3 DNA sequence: TGTGCCAGCAGCCAATTCGACGGGCACACTGAAGCTTTCTTT.

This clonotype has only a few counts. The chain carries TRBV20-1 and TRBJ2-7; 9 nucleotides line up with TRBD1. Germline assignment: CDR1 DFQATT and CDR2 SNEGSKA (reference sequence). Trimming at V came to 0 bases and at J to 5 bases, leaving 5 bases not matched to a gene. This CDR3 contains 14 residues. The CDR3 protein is CSARDWDRAHEQYF. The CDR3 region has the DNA TGCAGTGCTAGAGATTGGGACAGGGCCCACGAGCAGTACTTC.

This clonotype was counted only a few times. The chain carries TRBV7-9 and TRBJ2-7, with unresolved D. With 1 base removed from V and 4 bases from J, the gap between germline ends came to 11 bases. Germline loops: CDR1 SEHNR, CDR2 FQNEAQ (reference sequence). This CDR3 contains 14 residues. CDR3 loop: CASSLGSQHYEQYF. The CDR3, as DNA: TGTGCCAGCAGCTTAGGTTCCCAGCATTACGAGCAGTACTTC.

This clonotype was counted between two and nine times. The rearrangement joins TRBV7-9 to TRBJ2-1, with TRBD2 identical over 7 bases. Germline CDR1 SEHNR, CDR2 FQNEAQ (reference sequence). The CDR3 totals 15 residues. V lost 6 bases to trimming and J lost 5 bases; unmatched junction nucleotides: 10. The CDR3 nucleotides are TGTGCCAGCAGGATCGTACTAGCGAACAACAATGAGCAGTTCTTC. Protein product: CASRIVLANNNEQFF.

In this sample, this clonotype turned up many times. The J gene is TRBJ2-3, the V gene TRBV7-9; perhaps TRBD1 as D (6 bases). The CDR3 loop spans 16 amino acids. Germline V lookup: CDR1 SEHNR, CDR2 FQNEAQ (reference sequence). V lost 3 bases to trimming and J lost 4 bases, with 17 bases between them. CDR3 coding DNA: TGTGCCAGCAGCTTGGGTTGGGACACCCCGGCAGATACGCAGTATTTT. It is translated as CASSLGWDTPADTQYF.

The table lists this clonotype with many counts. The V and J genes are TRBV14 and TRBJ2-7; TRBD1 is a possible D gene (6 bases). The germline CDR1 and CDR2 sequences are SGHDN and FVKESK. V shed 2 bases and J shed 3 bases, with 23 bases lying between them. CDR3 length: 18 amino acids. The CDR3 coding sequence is TGTGCCAGCAGCCAACTCCAACTACAGGGCTACTACTACTACGAGCAGTACTTC. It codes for CASSQLQLQGYYYYEQYF. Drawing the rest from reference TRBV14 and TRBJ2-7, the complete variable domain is EAGVTQFPSHSVIEKGQTVTLRCDPISGHDNLYWYRRVMGKEIKFLLHFVKESKQDESGMPNNRFLAERTGGTYSTLKVQPAELEDSGVYFCASSQLQLQGYYYYEQYFGPGTRLTVT.

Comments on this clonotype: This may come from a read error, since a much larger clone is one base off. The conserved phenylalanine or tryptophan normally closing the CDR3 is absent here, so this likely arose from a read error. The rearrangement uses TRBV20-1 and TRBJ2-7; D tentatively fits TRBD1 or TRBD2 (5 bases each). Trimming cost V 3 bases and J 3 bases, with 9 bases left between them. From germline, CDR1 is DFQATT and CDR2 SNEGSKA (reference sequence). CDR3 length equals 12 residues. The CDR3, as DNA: TGCAGTGCTAGGGGACGGATCTACGAGCAGTACCTC. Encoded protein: CSARGRIYEQYL.

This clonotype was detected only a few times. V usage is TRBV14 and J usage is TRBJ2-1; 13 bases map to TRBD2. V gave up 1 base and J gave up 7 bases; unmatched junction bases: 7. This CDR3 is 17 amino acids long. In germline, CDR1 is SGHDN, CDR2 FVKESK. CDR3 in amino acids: CASSQVTSGRARNEQFF. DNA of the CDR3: TGTGCCAGCAGCCAAGTTACTAGCGGGAGGGCCCGGAATGAGCAGTTCTTC.

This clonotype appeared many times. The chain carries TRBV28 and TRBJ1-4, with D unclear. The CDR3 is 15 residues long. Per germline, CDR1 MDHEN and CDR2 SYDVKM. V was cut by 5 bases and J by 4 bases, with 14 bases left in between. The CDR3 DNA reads TGTGCCAGCAGTCCCCCCAGGTCATATAATGAAAAACTGTTTTTT. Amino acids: CASSPPRSYNEKLFF.